This T cell receptor beta chain was observed in a study of CD8 T cells in Susac syndrome. Whole-study results and caveats: Individuals included in the TCR sequencing and HLA analysis were acknowledged by the study to be relatively few in number.

Remarks on this clonotype: What it binds is unknown.

RNA amounts of about 0.45 to 1 ug underwent reverse transcription with random hexamers. TCRdb passed the immunoSEQ multiplex PCR reads through MiXCR, listing each CDR3 protein once. Found here are about 71,000 distinct CDR3 sequences, 93% of them singletons; the top ten hold roughly 0.15%. The clonotype originates from a human donor with Susac syndrome. The sequencing input was CD4+ T cells from PBMCs.

The CDR3 is CASSQPGGTDTQYF. The CDR3 DNA reads as TGTGCCAGCAGTCAACCGGGTGGCACAGATACGCAGTATTTT. The V call is TRBV28, the J call TRBJ2-3; D is undetermined. Deletions cut 5 bases from V and 1 base from J, with 10 bases between. Germline CDR1 is MDHEN and CDR2 is SYDVKM. CDR3 length: 14 residues.